This T cell receptor beta chain was recovered during a study of cytomegalovirus exposure and HLA in healthy donors. Points from the study as a whole: A later analysis found common viral pathogens apparently linked to several of the most significant clusters. There were some V segments, including TRBV6-2 and TRBV6-3, excluded as indistinguishable.

This clone was seen only a few times. Its antigen remains unidentified. The CDR3 has 14 residues. Germline lookup yields CDR1 ENHRY and CDR2 SYGVKD. With V trimmed by 6 bases and J by 2 bases, 6 bases remained unmatched. PCR amplification relied on 60 Vbeta primers (plus 13 Jbeta primers). Clones were read by immunoSEQ multiplex PCR, and TCRdb kept only the in-frame ones, dropping some. The sample includes around 150,000 clones, approximately 70% of them seen just once. The V call is TRBV10-3, the J call TRBJ2-7, with 8 bases fitting TRBD1. Material: PBMCs. The receptor comes from a man aged 35-49 years in good health and CMV-seropositive. Written as DNA, the CDR3 is TGTGCCATCAGGCCCGGACAGGGAACCTACGAGCAGTACTTC. Encoded protein: CAIRPGQGTYEQYF.